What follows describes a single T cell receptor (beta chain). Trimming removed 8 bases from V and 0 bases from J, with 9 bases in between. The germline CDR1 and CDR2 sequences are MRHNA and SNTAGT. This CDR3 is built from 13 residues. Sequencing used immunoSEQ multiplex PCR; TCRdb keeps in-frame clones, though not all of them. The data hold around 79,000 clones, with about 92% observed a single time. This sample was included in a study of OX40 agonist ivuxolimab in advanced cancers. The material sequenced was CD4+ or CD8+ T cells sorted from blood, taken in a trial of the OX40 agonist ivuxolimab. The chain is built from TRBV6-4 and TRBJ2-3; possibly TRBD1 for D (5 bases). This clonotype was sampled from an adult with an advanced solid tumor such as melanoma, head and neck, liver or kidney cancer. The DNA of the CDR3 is TGTGCCAGCGCCCAGGGTAGCACAGATACGCAGTATTTT. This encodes CASAQGSTDTQYF.